Listed below are T cell receptor beta chains from one sample, sequenced in a study of blood T cell repertoires in COVID-19. Libraries were prepared by immunoSEQ multiplex PCR; TCRdb keeps only in-frame clonotypes and omits some of them. The data hold roughly 34,000 clones, with approximately 80% observed a single time. The source material was peripheral blood. Every receptor here comes from an elderly man with acute or convalescent COVID-19. Each CDR3 is given with its conserved first and last residue. A D gene is named only where the DNA matches it firmly. Only some rows state a clone size, as once, few, many or a class for expanded clones.

v_gene	d_gene	j_gene	abundance	CDR3nt	CDR3aa
TRBV19	-	TRBJ1-2	-	TGTGCCAGTAACCCAGACAGGAGAGCCTATGGCTACACCTTC	CASNPDRRAYGYTF
TRBV6-2/TRBV6-3	TRBD2	TRBJ2-5	once	TGTGCCAGCAGTCAGGCGGGACTAGCGGGAGTAGGAGAGACCCAGTACTTC	CASSQAGLAGVGETQYF
TRBV6-5	TRBD1	TRBJ2-2	-	TGTGCCAGCAGTTACGACGGACAGGGGGCCCTGTTTTTT	CASSYDGQGALFF
TRBV30	TRBD1	TRBJ1-4	-	TGTGCCTGGAGAAGGGGGACAGGGGATGAAAAACTGTTTTTT	CAWRRGTGDEKLFF
TRBV13	TRBD1	TRBJ2-4	few	TGTGCCAGCAGCTCGACTTCAGGGGGTTTCTCCAAAAACATTCAGTACTTC	CASSSTSGGFSKNIQYF
TRBV15	TRBD1	TRBJ1-2	-	TGTGCCACCAGCAGGGAACAGGGGGCGAGTGGCTACACCTTC	CATSREQGASGYTF
TRBV29-1	-	TRBJ1-2	-	TGCAGCGCCACAGGGCCCCTCTATGGCTACACCTTC	CSATGPLYGYTF
TRBV30	-	TRBJ1-1	-	TGTGCCTGGAGTGTAAGCCAACTGAACACTGAAGCTTTCTTT	CAWSVSQLNTEAFF
TRBV12-3/TRBV12-4	-	TRBJ2-1	-	TGTGCCAGCCACAAGGACAACCTAGAAGGGCAGTTCTTC	CASHKDNLEGQFF
TRBV4-1	-	TRBJ2-3	-	TGCGCCAGCAGCCAATTGGGACTGCACACAGATACGCAGTATTTT	CASSQLGLHTDTQYF
TRBV5-1	TRBD2	TRBJ2-1	-	TGCGCCAGCAGCTCCACTAGCGGTCAGAGTGAGCAGTTCTTC	CASSSTSGQSEQFF
TRBV15	-	TRBJ2-1	-	TGTGCCACCAGCAGAGATTCGAGTGAGCAGTTCTTC	CATSRDSSEQFF
TRBV7-9	TRBD1	TRBJ1-1	-	TGTGCCAGCAGCACCGGACAGGGGGCTGCTGAAGCTTTCTTT	CASSTGQGAAEAFF
TRBV2	-	TRBJ1-5	-	TGTGCCAGCAGTGGACAGCCTAATCAGCCCCAGCATTTT	CASSGQPNQPQHF
TRBV10-3	TRBD1	TRBJ1-3	-	TGTGCCATCCGGGACAGCTCTGGAAACACCATATATTTT	CAIRDSSGNTIYF
TRBV30	-	TRBJ1-2	once	TGTGCCTGGAGTGTACGAACAGGATGGCGGTACTATGGCTACACCTTC	CAWSVRTGWRYYGYTF
TRBV9	-	TRBJ1-2	-	TGTGCCAGCAGCGTAGAGGGACAAATAACGTATGGCTACACCTTC	CASSVEGQITYGYTF
TRBV30	-	TRBJ2-7	-	TGTGCCTGGAGTGTTTTGGATCGGGGCTACGAGCAGTACTTC	CAWSVLDRGYEQYF
TRBV30	TRBD1	TRBJ1-1	once	TGTGCCTGGAGTAGGAACAGGGGACTTGAAGCTTTCTTT	CAWSRNRGLEAFF
TRBV20-1	TRBD2	TRBJ2-7	-	TGCAGTGCTAGTCACGGGACTAGCGGCTCCTACGAGCAGTACTTC	CSASHGTSGSYEQYF
TRBV4-1	-	TRBJ2-1	-	TGCGCCAGCAGCCAAAAGAGGGAGAAACAGTTCTTC	CASSQKREKQFF
TRBV7-6	TRBD2	TRBJ2-7	-	TGTGCCAGCAGCTTAAAAAGGGGGACTAGGGACGAGCAGTACTTC	CASSLKRGTRDEQYF
TRBV19	-	TRBJ1-5	-	TGTGCCAGTAGTATAGGGGGGCTGAGCAATCAGCCCCAGCATTTT	CASSIGGLSNQPQHF
TRBV2	-	TRBJ2-2	-	TGTGCCAGCATCGGCGTGGGGGGTCCGGACACCGGGGAGCTGTTTTTT	CASIGVGGPDTGELFF
TRBV5-8	TRBD2	TRBJ2-1	few	TGTGCCAGCAGCCCCTCGGGACTAGCGGGAGGTCGGGAGCAGTTCTTC	CASSPSGLAGGREQFF
TRBV5-1	-	TRBJ1-4	-	TGCGCCAGCAGCACCAGGGACATAAGCGAAAAACTGTTTTTT	CASSTRDISEKLFF
TRBV7-9	TRBD2	TRBJ2-3	-	TGTGCCAGCAGCTTCAGGACTAGCGCAGGCACAGATACGCAGTATTTT	CASSFRTSAGTDTQYF
TRBV6-5	TRBD1	TRBJ1-6	-	TGTGCCAGCACCGGACAGGGGTATAATTCACCCCTCCACTTT	CASTGQGYNSPLHF
TRBV5-1	TRBD1	TRBJ1-2	-	TGCGCCAGCAGCCCGGACAGGGGGCGGCATGGCTACACCTTC	CASSPDRGRHGYTF
TRBV28	-	TRBJ1-1	few	TGTGCCAGCAGTCCCCAGACAGGAGTGGGGACTGAAGCTTTCTTT	CASSPQTGVGTEAFF
TRBV4-1	TRBD1	TRBJ1-2	-	TGCGCCAGCAGCACCCGGACAGGGGACGCCATTAACACCTTC	CASSTRTGDAINTF
TRBV6-5	-	TRBJ1-2	-	TGTGCCAGCAGTCAACAGGGTCACGGCTACACCTTC	CASSQQGHGYTF
TRBV29-1	-	TRBJ2-3	once	TGCAGCGTCACCGGATCAACGGGTGCGGATACGCAGTATTTT	CSVTGSTGADTQYF
TRBV6-6	TRBD2	TRBJ2-7	-	TGTGCCAGCAGGACTAGCGGGAGTGTCTACGAGCAGTACTTC	CASRTSGSVYEQYF
TRBV9	TRBD1	TRBJ2-7	-	TGTGCCAGCAGCCCCGCGGCGGGACAGGATTTCTACGAGCAGTACTTC	CASSPAAGQDFYEQYF
TRBV5-8	-	TRBJ2-5	-	TGTGCCAGCAGCCCACAGCGGGCGGGGACCCAGTACTTC	CASSPQRAGTQYF
TRBV2	TRBD2	TRBJ2-3	-	TGTGCCAGCAAGACTAGCGGCACAGATACGCAGTATTTT	CASKTSGTDTQYF
TRBV4-2	-	TRBJ2-7	-	TGTGCCAGCAGCCAATCCGACAAGCAGCCCTCCTACGAGCAGTACTTC	CASSQSDKQPSYEQYF
TRBV13	TRBD1	TRBJ1-2	-	TGTGCCAGCAGCTTAGGCGGGACAGGGCGATATGGCTACACCTTC	CASSLGGTGRYGYTF
TRBV6-5	TRBD1	TRBJ2-7	-	TGTGCCAGCAGCCCCCGACAGGGCTACTACGAGCAGTACTTC	CASSPRQGYYEQYF
TRBV30	TRBD1	TRBJ2-5	-	TGTGCCTGGGGGGGGACAGGGGATCGGGAGACCCAGTACTTC	CAWGGTGDRETQYF
TRBV28	TRBD1	TRBJ1-4	many	TGTGCCAGCAGTTCCCGGACAGGGGGTAGGGAAAAACTGTTTTTT	CASSSRTGGREKLFF
TRBV5-1	TRBD2	TRBJ2-7	-	TGCGCCAGTACTCGGACTAGCGGTTTCTACGAGCAGTACTTC	CASTRTSGFYEQYF
TRBV7-3	-	TRBJ2-1	-	TGTGCCAGCAGCTTACAGCGGGTGAAATACAATGAGCAGTTCTTC	CASSLQRVKYNEQFF
TRBV5-4	TRBD1	TRBJ2-1	-	TGTGCCAGCAGCTTTGACAGGGGTTTCTACAATGAGCAGTTCTTC	CASSFDRGFYNEQFF
TRBV18	-	TRBJ2-7	-	TGTGCCAGCTCACCAACGGGTCGGGGCGAGCAGTACTTC	CASSPTGRGEQYF
TRBV4-1	-	TRBJ1-5	once	TGCGCCAGCAGCCAAGTACGGGAGGCTAACAATCAGCCCCAGCATTTT	CASSQVREANNQPQHF
TRBV7-6	TRBD1	TRBJ2-2	-	TGTGCCAGCAGCTTAGTCCCCGACAGGGGGCTGGCCGGGGAGCTGTTTTTT	CASSLVPDRGLAGELFF
TRBV7-8	TRBD1	TRBJ2-7	-	TGTGCCAGCAGCTTAGACGTCGGGACAGGGTACGAGCAGTACTTC	CASSLDVGTGYEQYF